This TCR beta chain was sequenced in a study of human T cells and chemical hapten exposure. Study information: Per-sample TCR yields varied mainly from small pooled library volume differences.

Time point of the sample: healthy volunteer bleed at 2 weeks. The study extracted total RNA from unfractionated whole blood. Findings of the study overall: The number of TCRs over 1 in 1000 frequency stayed unchanged after DPC.

Library preparation tagged each individual cDNA molecule with a unique molecular identifier. In the original analysis: Sequenced samples showed a median of roughly 99,000 TCRs each, with counts running from approximately 21,000 to 630,000. TCRdb reanalysed the RACE reads using MiXCR and keeps one entry per CDR3 protein. These V and J calls are TCRdb output, not the study's own analysis. The sample yields roughly 48,000 distinct CDR3 sequences, 4.4% seen once. This clonotype appeared a few times. The antigen remains unidentified. Germline values: CDR1 SEHNR, CDR2 FQNEAQ (reference sequence). V lost 10 bases and J lost 3; bases outside the gene matches: 10. This CDR3 spans 15 amino acids.

The chain uses TRBV7-9 and TRBJ2-3; 10 bases map to TRBD2. Sequencing was done on a sample of whole blood. The sequence derives from a human donor in good health. Some clones in this sample may be carry-over from other donors' samples. The chain's CDR3 is CATAEREGRTDTQYF. The DNA of the CDR3 is TGTGCCACTGCCGAGCGGGAGGGCCGGACAGATACGCAGTATTTT.